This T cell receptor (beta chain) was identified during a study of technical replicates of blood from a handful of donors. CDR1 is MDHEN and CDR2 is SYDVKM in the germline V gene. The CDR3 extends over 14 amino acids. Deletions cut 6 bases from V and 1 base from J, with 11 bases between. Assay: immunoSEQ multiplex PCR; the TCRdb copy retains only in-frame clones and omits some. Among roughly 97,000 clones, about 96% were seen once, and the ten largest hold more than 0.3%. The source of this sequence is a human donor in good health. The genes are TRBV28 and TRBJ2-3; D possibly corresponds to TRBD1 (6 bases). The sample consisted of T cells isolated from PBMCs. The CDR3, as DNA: TGTGCCAGCAGGGGGGCACAGGGCACAGATACGCAGTATTTT. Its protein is CASRGAQGTDTQYF.